The rows below give T cell receptor beta chains drawn from one sample of a study of blood T cell repertoires in COVID-19. Some clones are missing from TCRdb's copy, which holds only in-frame ones; the method was immunoSEQ multiplex PCR. The profile shows about 230,000 clones, around 85% of them singletons. The sequencing sample was made of PBMCs or T cells enriched from blood (not recorded which). These receptors were taken from a woman aged 50 to 60 in a cohort exposed to, infected with or recovered from COVID-19 (not recorded which). CDR3s leave out the opening cysteine and the closing phenylalanine or tryptophan.

V: TRBV18; J: TRBJ2-7; CDR3: ASSLGQGSHEQY
V: TRBV7-2; J: TRBJ1-6; CDR3: ASSSGGDPAYSPLH
V: TRBV2; J: TRBJ1-2; CDR3: ASSVTPRGVGGYT
V: TRBV9; J: TRBJ1-2; CDR3: ASSQGRDYGYT
V: TRBV5-1; J: TRBJ2-2; CDR3: ASSLSASSGKANTGELF
V: TRBV2; J: TRBJ2-7; CDR3: ASSGLAGAEQY
V: TRBV6-2/TRBV6-3; J: TRBJ2-1; CDR3: ASSHSGTHSSYNEQF
V: TRBV28; J: TRBJ2-7; CDR3: ASSLTGSEQY
V: TRBV6-1; J: TRBJ2-1; CDR3: ASSEGWANFNEQF
V: TRBV24-1; J: TRBJ1-3; CDR3: ATSDSLTGNTIY
V: TRBV4-1; J: TRBJ2-5; CDR3: ASSQGAGVEETQY
V: TRBV7-2; J: TRBJ2-3; CDR3: ASSLDHSPPLDTQY
V: TRBV9; J: TRBJ2-7; CDR3: ASSADRGRGTYEQY
V: TRBV7-3; J: TRBJ1-4; CDR3: ASSLGRGRDWEKLF
V: TRBV19; J: TRBJ1-3; CDR3: ASSITYHSGNTIY
V: TRBV5-1; J: TRBJ2-5; CDR3: ASSTGQGARETQY
V: TRBV6-2/TRBV6-3; J: TRBJ2-1; CDR3: ASSYRSLVANEQF
V: TRBV6-5; J: TRBJ2-6; CDR3: ASSYGGQADVLT
V: TRBV7-3; J: TRBJ2-1; CDR3: ASSALAGGRDNEQF
V: TRBV30; J: TRBJ1-6; CDR3: AWRQSGQGAYSPLH
V: TRBV7-2; J: TRBJ2-7; CDR3: ASSRGRGSYEQY
V: TRBV18; J: TRBJ1-5; CDR3: ASSPPDKGLHQPQH
V: TRBV7-2; J: TRBJ2-3; CDR3: ASSPNTAGGVDTQY
V: TRBV4-2; J: TRBJ1-3; CDR3: ASSEGNGNTIY
V: TRBV7-9; J: TRBJ2-7; CDR3: ASSFRDSPT
V: TRBV10-1; J: TRBJ2-2; CDR3: ASSEPDRGLSGELF
V: TRBV10-3; J: TRBJ1-1; CDR3: AISHRDRAPNTEAF
V: TRBV6-5; J: TRBJ1-1; CDR3: ASSYGRDFEAF
V: TRBV28; J: TRBJ1-5; CDR3: ASSLLNQPQH
V: TRBV29-1; J: TRBJ2-2; CDR3: SAGQEGPGELF
V: TRBV10-1; J: TRBJ2-1; CDR3: ASSKTSGGSYNEQF
V: TRBV5-4; J: TRBJ2-1; CDR3: ASSWRGDPYNEQF
V: TRBV30; J: TRBJ1-2; CDR3: AWGGQSNYGYT
V: TRBV7-8; J: TRBJ1-3; CDR3: ASSAYRGSGNTIY
V: TRBV7-2; J: TRBJ1-1; CDR3: ASSSQSGNTEAF
V: TRBV30; J: TRBJ2-3; CDR3: AWTATGLGDTQY
V: TRBV28; J: TRBJ2-1; CDR3: ASSPPFNEQF
V: TRBV7-9; J: TRBJ2-7; CDR3: ASSLTGTYEQY
V: TRBV29-1; J: TRBJ2-3; CDR3: RGKSGDTQY
V: TRBV7-9; J: TRBJ1-1; CDR3: ASSLATGAEAF
V: TRBV5-6; J: TRBJ2-1; CDR3: ASSFRDRGNEQF
V: TRBV6-5; J: TRBJ2-1; CDR3: ASREAGARHTEQF
V: TRBV5-8; J: TRBJ1-4; CDR3: ASSRSPTNEKLF
V: TRBV2; J: TRBJ1-5; CDR3: ASSLEGQPQH
V: TRBV6-5; J: TRBJ1-1; CDR3: ASILGTALGTEAF
V: TRBV28; J: TRBJ1-5; CDR3: ASSLRFPQPQH
V: TRBV7-8; J: TRBJ2-2; CDR3: ASSRRGGANTGELF
V: TRBV7-8; J: TRBJ2-2; CDR3: ASSPRLAGGLKSNTGELF